This T cell receptor beta chain was retrieved from a study of glioma-infiltrating T cells after dendritic cell vaccination. Study-wide points: The cohort had few patients with full blood and tumor sets.

Trimming shortened V by 5 bases and J by 0 bases, and 8 bases separated the two germline ends. The CDR3 sequence is 14 residues long. In germline, CDR1 is SGHTA, CDR2 FQGNSA. This clone occurred once. As yet, its antigen is unknown. Libraries were prepared by immunoSEQ multiplex PCR; TCRdb keeps only in-frame clonotypes and omits some of them. This sample has about 30,000 clones, with 90% found just once. The material sequenced was blood, taken before dendritic cell vaccination. This clonotype was obtained from a human donor with glioblastoma. The rearrangement uses TRBV7-2 and TRBJ2-4; a weak D match, TRBD1 (5 bases). The chain's CDR3 is CASSGDRAKNIQYF. In nucleotides, the CDR3 is TGTGCCAGCAGCGGAGACAGAGCCAAAAACATTCAGTACTTC.